What follows are 2 T cell receptor beta chains derived from one specimen sequenced in a study of graft-versus-host responses after intestinal transplantation. Profiling relied on immunoSEQ multiplex PCR, and the TCRdb table lists in-frame clones only, not all of them. Among roughly 100,000 clones listed, about 90% were seen once. For these TCRs, the target antigens are not known. The input for sequencing was unstimulated CD4+ T cells sorted from spleen or lymph node cells, taken before intestinal transplant. These receptors were taken from a human donor who received an intestinal transplant.

About this clone: This specimen includes other DNA sequences encoding the same CDR3. The chain has TRBV9 and TRBJ1-4; possible D gene TRBD1, 6 bases. CDR3 length: 15 residues. V was shortened by 4 bases and J by 6 bases, with 16 bases between the two germline ends. CDR1 and CDR2 (germline): SGDLS, YYNGEE. This chain's CDR3 is CASSLSQGLDEKLFF. The CDR3 DNA sequence: TGTGCCAGCAGCCTTTCACAGGGTCTGGATGAAAAACTGTTTTTT.

The chain employs TRBV5-6 and TRBJ1-3; possible D gene TRBD1, 5 bases. The CDR3 has 18 residues. CDR1 and CDR2 (germline): SGHDT, YYEEEE. Trimming removed 0 bases at V and 0 bases at J, with 16 bases between. The chain's CDR3 is CASSLGPGGVLSGNTIYF. The CDR3 nucleotides read TGTGCCAGCAGCTTGGGTCCGGGAGGGGTCCTCTCTGGAAACACCATATATTTT.